The 2 T cell receptor beta chains listed next were all sequenced from one sample in a study of CD8+CD57+ T cells in acquired aplastic anemia. TCR beta VDJ and CDR3 profiling used genomic DNA as template. TCRdb independently ran MiXCR on the reads; one entry per CDR3 protein. This table has about 470,000 distinct CDR3 sequences, more than 25% appearing once. Flow cytometry had shown expanded CD8+CD57+ cells in the patients chosen for sequencing. Specimen: sorted CD4+, CD8+, or CD8+CD57+ T cells (not recorded which) from PBMCs. The receptors derive from a human donor with aplastic anemia.

V is TRBV7-2 and J is TRBJ2-1, with D perhaps TRBD1 or TRBD2 (5 bases each). CDR1 is SGHTA, CDR2 FQGNSA, per germline. V was cut by 6 bases and J by 8 bases, with 17 bases left in between. The CDR3 sequence is 14 residues long. The CDR3 loop reads CASSGEGRRDEQFF. The CDR3 nucleotides are TGTGCCAGCAGTGGTGAGGGACGTAGGGATGAGCAGTTCTTC.

This chain connects TRBV2 to TRBJ1-2, with a possible D match to TRBD1 (6 bases). Germline CDR1 and CDR2: SNHLY and FYNNEI. The CDR3 totals 13 residues. Trimming took off 5 bases at V and 6 bases at J, with 13 bases between the two ends. CDR3 amino acids: CASSRRGGHGYTF. The DNA for the CDR3 is TGTGCCAGCAGTCGACGGGGGGGCCATGGCTACACCTTC. The complete variable domain, with remaining parts taken from reference TRBV2 and TRBJ1-2, reads EPEVTQTPSHQVTQMGQEVILRCVPISNHLYFYWYRQILGQKVEFLVSFYNNEISEKSEIFDDQFSVERPDGSNFTLKIRSTKLEDSAMYFCASSRRGGHGYTFGSGTRLTVV.